Listed below are T cell receptor beta chains from one sample, sequenced in a study of regulatory T cells in long-lasting Graves disease. Via MiXCR, TCRdb re-called the multiplex PCR reads, giving one row per CDR3 protein. The sample carries about 420,000 distinct CDR3 sequences, around 24% recorded once. The sample was peripheral blood mononuclear cells (PBMCs), taken when the disease was refractory, from a patient treated with antithyroid drugs. All receptors derive from a female donor with Graves disease. Each CDR3 is given with its conserved first and last residue. D genes are given only for firm matches. Clone sizes are given selectively: once, few, many, or a class where the clone is expanded.

v_gene	abundance	j_gene	d_gene	CDR3aa	CDR3nt
TRBV7-2	few	TRBJ2-7	TRBD2	CASSLVRLAGGVRYEQYF	TGTGCCAGCAGCTTAGTTCGACTAGCGGGAGGAGTACGGTACGAGCAGTACTTC
TRBV7-3	few	TRBJ1-1	NA	CASSLNQQGHTEAFF	TGTGCCAGCAGCTTAAACCAACAGGGCCACACTGAAGCTTTCTTT
TRBV29-1	NA	TRBJ1-1	NA	CSVSEVGAFF	TGCAGCGTCTCCGAGGTGGGGGCTTTCTTT
TRBV18	NA	TRBJ2-5	NA	CASSPRTDYRETQYF	TGTGCCAGCTCACCCCGGACAGACTATCGAGAGACCCAGTACTTC
TRBV12-3/TRBV12-4	many	TRBJ2-5	NA	CASSLRHQETQYF	TGTGCCAGCAGTTTACGTCACCAAGAGACCCAGTACTTC
TRBV3-1	few	TRBJ1-2	TRBD1	CASSRRGQTMGGYTF	TGTGCCAGCAGCCGCCGGGGACAGACAATGGGGGGCTACACCTTC
TRBV12-3/TRBV12-4	NA	TRBJ1-1	NA	CASSLQGMLNTEAFF	TGTGCCAGCAGCTTACAGGGTATGTTGAACACTGAAGCTTTCTTT
TRBV7-9	NA	TRBJ1-2	TRBD1	CASRGQSPSGYTF	TGTGCCAGCAGGGGACAGAGTCCTAGCGGCTACACCTTC
TRBV10-3	once	TRBJ1-1	NA	CAISDSGRRGSTEAFF	TGTGCCATCAGTGATTCCGGGAGGAGGGGTAGCACTGAAGCTTTCTTT
TRBV29-1	few	TRBJ1-2	TRBD1	CSVSDRVDYGYTF	TGCAGCGTTAGCGACAGGGTGGACTATGGCTACACCTTC
TRBV19	NA	TRBJ1-2	NA	CASSIEFHGTRRGYTF	TGTGCCAGTAGTATAGAATTTCACGGCACTAGAAGAGGCTACACCTTC
TRBV2	many	TRBJ1-4	TRBD1	CASRIETGVEKLFF	TGTGCCAGCAGGATAGAAACAGGGGTGGAAAAACTGTTTTTT
TRBV9	NA	TRBJ2-1	TRBD2	CASSVGQRESNNEQFF	TGTGCCAGCAGCGTAGGCCAGCGGGAGTCGAACAATGAGCAGTTCTTC
TRBV2	NA	TRBJ2-2	NA	CASARGLWDNTGELFF	TGTGCCAGCGCTCGTGGGTTGTGGGACAACACCGGGGAGCTGTTTTTT
TRBV5-1	few	TRBJ1-1	NA	CASSLEHRNTEAFF	TGCGCCAGCAGCTTGGAACACCGGAACACTGAAGCTTTCTTT
TRBV7-6	NA	TRBJ2-1	NA	CASSRGPNNEQFF	TGTGCCAGCAGCAGGGGACCAAACAATGAGCAGTTCTTC
TRBV6-1	NA	TRBJ1-2	NA	CASPQGYTF	TGTGCCAGCCCCCAGGGCTACACCTTC
TRBV6-1	NA	TRBJ2-7	TRBD2	CASSSGFGLAAYEQYF	TGTGCCAGCAGCTCAGGGTTCGGGCTAGCGGCCTACGAGCAGTACTTC
TRBV29-1	few	TRBJ1-2	TRBD1	CSVASQGTSYGYTF	TGCAGCGTTGCGTCACAGGGGACCTCCTATGGCTACACCTTC
TRBV5-1	once	TRBJ2-2	TRBD2	CASSTGLDGNTGELFF	TGCGCCAGCAGCACCGGACTAGATGGGAACACCGGGGAGCTGTTTTTT
TRBV18	few	TRBJ1-2	NA	CASSPKRTAGYGYTF	TGTGCCAGCTCACCGAAGCGGACGGCTGGGTATGGCTACACCTTC
TRBV28	many	TRBJ1-2	TRBD1	CASSLLQGQITNYGYTF	TGTGCCAGCAGTTTATTACAGGGGCAGATTACTAACTATGGCTACACCTTC
TRBV12-5	NA	TRBJ1-5	TRBD1	CASALTGNQPQHF	TGTGCTAGTGCCTTGACAGGGAATCAGCCCCAGCATTTT
TRBV29-1	NA	TRBJ2-1	NA	CSVDQGSYNEQFF	TGCAGCGTTGACCAGGGATCATACAATGAGCAGTTCTTC
TRBV9	few	TRBJ1-2	NA	CASSVGPNYGYTF	TGTGCCAGCAGCGTAGGCCCTAACTATGGCTACACCTTC
TRBV6-1	few	TRBJ1-5	NA	CASSEGGAGNQPQHF	TGTGCCAGCAGTGAAGGGGGGGCGGGCAATCAGCCCCAGCATTTT
TRBV20-1	few	TRBJ2-7	TRBD2	CSARDPTSGSPAWQYF	TGCAGTGCTAGAGACCCTACCAGCGGGAGTCCCGCTTGGCAGTACTTC
TRBV28	few	TRBJ2-7	NA	CASSFVGLYEQYF	TGTGCCAGCAGTTTCGTTGGCCTCTACGAGCAGTACTTC
TRBV20-1	few	TRBJ2-2	TRBD1	CSARDSIDRVNTGELFF	TGCAGTGCTAGAGATTCCATAGACAGGGTGAACACCGGGGAGCTGTTTTTT
TRBV20-1	few	TRBJ2-7	NA	CSARGRGDSRFYEQYF	TGCAGTGCTAGAGGAAGGGGGGACAGCCGTTTCTACGAGCAGTACTTC
TRBV2	many	TRBJ1-3	TRBD1	CASSKDRGWNTIYF	TGTGCCAGCAGTAAGGACAGGGGTTGGAACACCATATATTTT
TRBV2	many	TRBJ1-2	NA	CASSEGGRVNYGYTF	TGTGCCAGCAGTGAGGGGGGTAGGGTGAACTATGGCTACACCTTC
TRBV20-1	NA	TRBJ2-3	NA	CSARGQGLHLGSSDTQYF	TGCAGTGCTAGAGGACAGGGACTACATCTGGGATCGTCTGATACGCAGTATTTT
TRBV6-9	few	TRBJ2-6	TRBD2	CASSYVAGGSGANVLTF	TGTGCCAGCAGTTACGTAGCGGGAGGGAGCGGGGCCAACGTCCTGACTTTC
TRBV6-1	NA	TRBJ2-1	TRBD2	CASRSWLAENNEQFF	TGTGCCAGCAGGTCATGGCTAGCGGAAAACAATGAGCAGTTCTTC
TRBV5-6	few	TRBJ1-5	TRBD1	CASSIGQGPQPQHF	TGTGCCAGCAGCATAGGACAGGGGCCTCAGCCCCAGCATTTT
TRBV28	few	TRBJ2-3	TRBD1	CASSLPRQGPDTQYF	TGTGCCAGCAGTTTACCCAGACAGGGCCCAGATACGCAGTATTTT
TRBV2	few	TRBJ2-3	TRBD1	CASSLQGATDTQYF	TGTGCCAGCAGTCTACAGGGGGCAACAGATACGCAGTATTTT
TRBV7-3	many	TRBJ2-3	NA	CASSSSLGSTDTQYF	TGTGCCAGCAGCTCTTCTCTTGGGAGCACAGATACGCAGTATTTT
TRBV12-5	many	TRBJ2-7	TRBD1	CASGTWDRISSYEQYF	TGTGCTAGTGGTACATGGGACAGGATAAGCTCCTACGAGCAGTACTTC
TRBV2	many	TRBJ1-1	NA	CASTEGVNTEAFF	TGTGCCAGCACCGAGGGGGTGAACACTGAAGCTTTCTTT
TRBV25-1	NA	TRBJ1-1	TRBD1	CASTGTGGAEAFF	TGTGCCAGCACCGGGACAGGGGGAGCTGAAGCTTTCTTT
TRBV6-1	NA	TRBJ1-5	NA	CASSLRQALNQPQHF	TGTGCCAGCAGCCTCAGACAGGCACTTAATCAGCCCCAGCATTTT
TRBV28	many	TRBJ2-6	TRBD1	CASSGTGAGANVLTF	TGTGCCAGCAGTGGGACAGGGGCTGGGGCCAACGTCCTGACTTTC
TRBV12-3/TRBV12-4	many	TRBJ1-1	NA	CASSTRGGNTEAFF	TGTGCCAGCAGCACAAGGGGGGGAAACACTGAAGCTTTCTTT
TRBV9	NA	TRBJ2-7	TRBD1	CASSVEGQGAREQYF	TGTGCCAGCAGCGTAGAGGGACAGGGGGCGAGAGAGCAGTACTTC
TRBV9	NA	TRBJ2-5	NA	CASSPRQGLYQETQYF	TGTGCCAGCAGCCCAAGACAGGGACTGTACCAAGAGACCCAGTACTTC
TRBV20-1	NA	TRBJ1-5	NA	CSAAAGTRGPQPQHF	TGCAGTGCTGCCGCAGGGACCCGGGGACCTCAGCCCCAGCATTTT
TRBV11-2	few	TRBJ2-7	TRBD2	CASSLGLAVLEQYF	TGTGCCAGCAGCCTGGGACTAGCGGTGTTGGAGCAGTACTTC
TRBV24-1	many	TRBJ1-5	NA	CATSETHQGTGNQPQHF	TGTGCCACCAGTGAAACTCATCAGGGGACGGGCAATCAGCCCCAGCATTTT
TRBV28	NA	TRBJ2-7	NA	CASTMGGALSYEQYF	TGTGCCAGCACCATGGGAGGAGCCCTTTCCTACGAGCAGTACTTC
TRBV29-1	few	TRBJ1-1	NA	CSVLGTGNTEAFF	TGCAGCGTTCTAGGGACGGGGAACACTGAAGCTTTCTTT
TRBV28	many	TRBJ2-7	TRBD2	CASSPRLAGISSYEQYF	TGTGCCAGCAGTCCTCGGTTAGCGGGTATCAGCTCCTACGAGCAGTACTTC
TRBV5-4	NA	TRBJ1-1	TRBD1	CASSGTGTGDTEAFF	TGTGCCAGCAGCGGAACAGGGACAGGGGATACTGAAGCTTTCTTT